Below are 15 T cell receptor beta chains sequenced from a single sample in a study of Ad26.COV2.S vaccination and SARS-CoV-2 variants. Some clones are missing from TCRdb's copy, which holds only in-frame ones; the method was immunoSEQ multiplex PCR. The sample lists more than 250,000 clones, about 90% occurring once. Treatment meaning: some 20 received Ad26.COV2.S at low or high dose, single or two shots; several received placebo; per-sample allocation not given. The samples were gathered on day 63 after the first injection of vaccine or placebo. The specimen comprised peripheral blood, sampled in a trial of Ad26.COV2.S vaccine versus placebo. Receptor source: a person between 18 and 65 years old who received the Ad26.COV2.S COVID-19 vaccine or a placebo.

J is TRBJ2-6 and V is TRBV7-9, with D tentatively TRBD1 or TRBD2 (7 bases each). Germline CDR1 SEHNR, CDR2 FQNEAQ (reference sequence). The CDR3 is made up of 18 amino acids. The V end was cut by 10 bases, the J end by 0 bases, with 22 bases between. Here the CDR3 reads CATDKAGQFPSGANVLTF. CDR3 DNA: TGTGCCACCGATAAAGCGGGACAGTTCCCCTCTGGGGCCAACGTCCTGACTTTC.

This clone has just one count. The rearrangement links TRBV6-5 to TRBJ1-2; possible D gene TRBD1, 6 bases. The CDR3 covers 12 residues. CDR1 MNHEY and CDR2 SVGAGI come from the germline V gene. Trimming shortened V by 6 bases and J by 8 bases, and 13 bases separated the two germline ends. The CDR3 nucleotides are TGTGCCAGCAGACTACAGGGAGGCGGCTACACCTTC. This sequence encodes CASRLQGGGYTF.

This chain connects TRBV19 to TRBJ1-4, with 7 bases that match TRBD1. The CDR3 contains 15 residues. V lost 6 bases, J lost 10 bases, and 14 bases stayed unmatched. CDR1 is LNHDA, CDR2 SQIVND, per germline (reference sequence). The CDR3 sequence: CASSRGTAPGAKLFF. CDR3 bases: TGTGCCAGTAGCCGTGGGACAGCCCCGGGCGCAAAACTGTTTTTT.

The V and J genes are TRBV7-9 and TRBJ2-1; TRBD2 aligns across 9 bases. The junction had 8 bases not matched to a gene; V was cut back by 8 bases and J by 6 bases. CDR3 size: 14 residues. From germline, CDR1 is SEHNR and CDR2 FQNEAQ (reference sequence). CDR3 sequence reads: CASGSTSGGNEQFF. CDR3 DNA sequence: TGTGCCAGCGGCTCGACTAGCGGTGGCAATGAGCAGTTCTTC.

This clone was counted once. The chain has TRBV2 and TRBJ1-4, with 10 positions matching TRBD1. Germline V gives CDR1 SNHLY, CDR2 FYNNEI. This CDR3 is built from 16 residues. Unmatched junction bases numbered 6, after V lost 4 bases and J lost 4 bases. CDR3 loop: CASSARTGGGNEKLFF. The DNA of the CDR3 is TGTGCCAGCAGTGCCCGGACAGGGGGGGGTAATGAAAAACTGTTTTTT.

CDR3 residues: CASSSTAGGASYGYTF. DNA of the CDR3: TGCGCCAGCAGCTCAACTGCGGGAGGGGCCAGCTATGGCTACACCTTC. This chain joins TRBV5-1 and TRBJ1-2; possibly TRBD1 for D (5 bases). Trimming pared 3 bases from V and 4 bases from J, leaving 19 bases between. The germline gives CDR1 SGHRS, CDR2 YFSETQ. This CDR3 is built from 16 residues. Using reference TRBV5-1 and TRBJ1-2 for the parts outside the CDR3, the full variable domain is KAGVTQTPRYLIKTRGQQVTLSCSPISGHRSVSWYQQTPGQGLQFLFEYFSETQRNKGNFPGRFSGRQFSNSRSEMNVSTLELGDSALYLCASSSTAGGASYGYTFGSGTRLTVV.

The V gene is TRBV28, the J gene TRBJ1-3; weak D call: TRBD1 (5 bases). CDR1 MDHEN and CDR2 SYDVKM come from the germline V gene. V lost 8 bases, J lost 0 bases, and 14 bases lay in between. This CDR3 region has 15 residues. The CDR3 DNA reads as TGTGCCAGCGGGGGTGGCCTCTCCTCTGGAAACACCATATATTTT. Its translation is CASGGGLSSGNTIYF.

The rearrangement uses TRBV7-6 and TRBJ2-3, with a tentative D call TRBD1 (6 bases). The CDR3 loop spans 14 amino acids. CDR1 and CDR2 from the germline V gene are SGHVS and FNYEAQ. V was trimmed by 3 bases and J by 1 base, leaving 8 bases between them. The CDR3 here is CASSFAGGTDTQYF. CDR3 bases: TGTGCCAGCAGCTTCGCAGGGGGCACAGATACGCAGTATTTT.

The chain joins TRBV6-5 to TRBJ1-1; D is possibly TRBD1 (6 bases). The CDR3 has 13 amino acids. Germline loops: CDR1 MNHEY, CDR2 SVGAGI. With 6 bases removed from V and 10 bases from J, the gap between germline ends came to 18 bases. The CDR3 DNA is TGTGCCAGCAGAGGACAGCTCATAATGGGAGCTTTCTTT. Translated: CASRGQLIMGAFF.

The chain has TRBV27 and TRBJ1-2, with D unclear. This CDR3 has 13 amino acids. Germline V lookup: CDR1 MNHEY, CDR2 SMNVEV (reference sequence). The ends were cut back, 0 bases at V and 4 bases at J, with 6 bases in the middle. In nucleotides, the CDR3 is TGTGCCAGCAGTTTATCGGGGAGCTATGGCTACACCTTC. This translates into CASSLSGSYGYTF.

The chain combines TRBV6-2 or TRBV6-3 with TRBJ2-5; TRBD2 agrees at 13 bases. The CDR3 consists of 18 residues. Germline CDR1 MNHEY, CDR2 SVGEGT. V was pared by 6 bases and J by 0 bases, with 10 bases of the junction left unmatched. Here the CDR3 DNA reads TGTGCCAGCAGCCCTGGACTAGCGGGGGCCAAGTACCAAGAGACCCAGTACTTC. The encoded protein is CASSPGLAGAKYQETQYF.

The chain recombines TRBV7-9 with TRBJ1-1, with 9 bases lining up with TRBD1. There are 15 residues in the CDR3. CDR1 is SEHNR, CDR2 FQNEAQ, per germline (reference sequence). V shed 5 bases, J shed 1 base, and the junction held 5 bases outside the gene matches. The CDR3 region is CASSLSGQGNTEAFF. The DNA of the CDR3 is TGTGCCAGCAGCCTTTCGGGACAGGGGAACACTGAAGCTTTCTTT.

The V gene is TRBV7-9, the J gene TRBJ2-1; 12 positions match TRBD2. The trim removed 1 base at V and 5 bases at J, leaving 6 bases unmatched. The CDR3 has 17 residues. Looked up from germline, CDR1 is SEHNR and CDR2 is FQNEAQ (reference sequence). The CDR3 region has the DNA TGTGCCAGCAGCTTAGGTAGGGGACTAGCGGGTAACAATGAGCAGTTCTTC. Its protein is CASSLGRGLAGNNEQFF.

This clone was seen just once. This sequence joins TRBV3-1 (or the pseudogene TRBV3-2) and TRBJ2-3; 13 bases align to TRBD2. The CDR3 has 16 residues. Trimming took 5 bases from V and 7 from J; bases not matched to a gene: 9. Germline V gene sequence: CDR1 LGHDT, CDR2 YNNKEL (reference sequence). The DNA for the CDR3 is TGTGCCAGCAGCACTCGGACTAGCGGGGGACTGAATACGCAGTATTTT. Its translation: CASSTRTSGGLNTQYF.

The V and J genes are TRBV30 and TRBJ2-2; D is undetermined. V lost 2 bases and J lost 6, with 16 bases in between. The CDR3 has 15 amino acids. Germline V CDR1 and CDR2: GTSNPN, SVGIG (reference sequence). CDR3 sequence (DNA): TGTGCCTGGAGTAAGGCAGCCAACCCCGCCGGGGAGCTGTTTTTT. Its protein product is CAWSKAANPAGELFF.